This record concerns one T cell receptor beta chain sequence. Its matching antigen is unknown. The source of the sample is a study of shared clonotypes between healthy human individuals. Across the whole study: Donors had three CD4 naive, three CD4 memory, two CD8 naive and one CD8 memory plate apiece.

Regarding the study as a whole: Deeper or shallower sequencing was expected to change how clonotypes are shared among donors.

Assay used: immunoSEQ multiplex PCR; TCRdb lists only in-frame clones, some missing. The sample includes about 1.1 million clones, 70% to 80% seen only once; the top ten take roughly 0.9%. The CDR3 is made up of 14 amino acids. V lost 0 bases and J lost 6; bases outside the gene matches: 4. CDR1 is SGHRS and CDR2 is YFSETQ in the germline V gene. The material sequenced was memory CD4+ T cells from PBMCs. Subset reported: CD45RA-negative fraction. This rearrangement joins TRBV5-1 to TRBJ2-7; the match to TRBD2 covers 9 bases. The sequence was obtained from a young man in good health. Some clones in this sample may be carry-over from other donors' samples. The CDR3 spells CASSLVAGAGEQYF. CDR3 DNA: TGCGCCAGCAGCTTGGTAGCGGGAGCAGGCGAGCAGTACTTC.